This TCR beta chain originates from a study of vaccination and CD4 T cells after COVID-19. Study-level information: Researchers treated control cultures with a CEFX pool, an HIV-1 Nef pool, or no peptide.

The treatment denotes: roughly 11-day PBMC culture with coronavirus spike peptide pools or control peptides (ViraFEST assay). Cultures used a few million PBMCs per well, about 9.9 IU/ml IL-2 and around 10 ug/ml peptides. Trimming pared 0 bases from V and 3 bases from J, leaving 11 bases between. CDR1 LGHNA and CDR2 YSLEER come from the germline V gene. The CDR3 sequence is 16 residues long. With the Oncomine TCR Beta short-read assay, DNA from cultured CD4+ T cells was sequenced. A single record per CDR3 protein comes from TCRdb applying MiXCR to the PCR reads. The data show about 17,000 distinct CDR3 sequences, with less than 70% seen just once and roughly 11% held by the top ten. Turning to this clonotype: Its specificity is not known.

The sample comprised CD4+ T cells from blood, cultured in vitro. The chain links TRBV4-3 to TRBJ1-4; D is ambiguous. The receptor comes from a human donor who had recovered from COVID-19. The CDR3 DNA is TGCGCCAGCAGCCAAGAGGGGAGACGGCCTAATGAAAAACTGTTTTTT. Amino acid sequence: CASSQEGRRPNEKLFF.